A selection of T cell receptor beta chains follows, all from one sample in a study of beta chain features in type 1 diabetes. The repertoire was sequenced with immunoSEQ multiplex PCR; TCRdb's copy has only in-frame clones and lacks some. The sample has around 250,000 clones, roughly 30% seen once. Source material: central memory CD4+ T cells from blood. These receptor sequences come from a man in his thirties or forties in good health. Each CDR3 is given with its conserved first and last residue. Each record gives: clone size, D gene, V gene, J gene, CDR3 protein, CDR3 DNA. A D gene is named only where the DNA matches it firmly. Size is stated for part of the rows, as once, few or many counts, or as a class when the clone is expanded.

size: few
D: -
V: TRBV30
J: TRBJ1-1
CDR3: CAWSPGTRRAAFF
DNA: TGTGCCTGGAGTCCTGGGACACGTCGCGCAGCTTTCTTT

size: few
D: -
V: TRBV30
J: TRBJ1-5
CDR3: CAWSAGNSNQPQHF
DNA: TGTGCCTGGAGTGCTGGGAATAGCAATCAGCCCCAGCATTTT

size: -
D: TRBD1
V: TRBV30
J: TRBJ2-3
CDR3: CACTGTGGSITDTQYF
DNA: TGTGCCTGTACCGGGACAGGGGGTTCGATTACAGATACGCAGTATTTT

size: -
D: -
V: TRBV5-1
J: TRBJ2-1
CDR3: CASSLDPLGAYNEQFF
DNA: TGCGCCAGCAGCCTGGACCCCCTAGGGGCCTACAATGAGCAGTTCTTC

size: -
D: TRBD1
V: TRBV13
J: TRBJ2-1
CDR3: CASSTRTGFYNEQFF
DNA: TGTGCCAGCAGCACACGGACAGGATTCTACAATGAGCAGTTCTTC

size: -
D: TRBD1
V: TRBV18
J: TRBJ2-5
CDR3: CASAKEDRGRPQYF
DNA: TGTGCCAGCGCGAAGGAGGACAGGGGGAGGCCCCAGTACTTC

size: few
D: -
V: TRBV7-6
J: TRBJ2-3
CDR3: CASSLEPGTDTQYF
DNA: TGTGCCAGCAGCTTAGAGCCAGGCACAGATACGCAGTATTTT

size: many
D: -
V: TRBV10-3
J: TRBJ1-3
CDR3: CAISVHRDSGNTIYF
DNA: TGTGCCATCAGTGTACACAGGGACTCTGGAAACACCATATATTTT

size: -
D: -
V: TRBV14
J: TRBJ2-3
CDR3: CASSRDPNGDTQYF
DNA: TGTGCCAGCAGCCGGGACCCGAATGGAGATACGCAGTATTTT

size: -
D: -
V: TRBV7-2
J: TRBJ2-5
CDR3: CASSLTSGGNQETQYF
DNA: TGTGCCAGCAGCTTAACGTCGGGGGGCAACCAAGAGACCCAGTACTTC

size: -
D: -
V: TRBV19
J: TRBJ2-1
CDR3: CASSIEGSSYNEQFF
DNA: TGTGCCAGTAGTATCGAAGGGAGCTCCTACAATGAGCAGTTCTTC

size: few
D: TRBD2
V: TRBV29-1
J: TRBJ2-3
CDR3: CSVTVGTKSTDTQYF
DNA: TGCAGCGTCACAGTTGGGACTAAAAGCACAGATACGCAGTATTTT

size: few
D: -
V: TRBV7-9
J: TRBJ2-1
CDR3: CASSLWVDEQFF
DNA: TGTGCCAGCAGCTTATGGGTAGATGAGCAGTTCTTC

size: few
D: TRBD2
V: TRBV7-2
J: TRBJ2-3
CDR3: CASSLGGLAGGGDTQYF
DNA: TGTGCCAGCAGCTTAGGTGGACTAGCGGGAGGAGGGGATACGCAGTATTTT

size: few
D: -
V: TRBV5-1
J: TRBJ2-5
CDR3: CASSLSPPHRVETQYF
DNA: TGCGCCAGCAGCTTGAGTCCCCCCCACAGGGTGGAGACCCAGTACTTC

size: -
D: -
V: TRBV25-1
J: TRBJ2-2
CDR3: CASSEYSVTGELFF
DNA: TGTGCCAGCAGTGAATATTCGGTAACCGGGGAGCTGTTTTTT

size: -
D: -
V: TRBV4-3
J: TRBJ2-5
CDR3: CASSQGLGETQYF
DNA: TGCGCCAGCAGCCAGGGGCTCGGGGAGACCCAGTACTTC

size: few
D: TRBD2
V: TRBV7-9
J: TRBJ2-3
CDR3: CASSSSGGAADTQYF
DNA: TGTGCCAGCAGCTCTAGCGGGGGGGCCGCAGATACGCAGTATTTT

size: -
D: -
V: TRBV13
J: TRBJ1-1
CDR3: CASSVRGAVAFF
DNA: TGTGCCAGCAGCGTTAGGGGGGCCGTGGCTTTCTTT

size: -
D: -
V: TRBV7-6
J: TRBJ2-2
CDR3: CASSLVAANTGELFF
DNA: TGTGCCAGCAGCTTAGTAGCGGCGAACACCGGGGAGCTGTTTTTT

size: -
D: TRBD2
V: TRBV6-6
J: TRBJ2-5
CDR3: CASSFSGGIQETQYF
DNA: TGTGCCAGCAGTTTTAGCGGGGGGATTCAAGAGACCCAGTACTTC

size: few
D: TRBD1
V: TRBV7-9
J: TRBJ2-2
CDR3: CASSPPAGQGPSGELFF
DNA: TGTGCCAGCAGCCCTCCCGCCGGACAGGGCCCTTCCGGGGAGCTGTTTTTT

size: -
D: -
V: TRBV4-3
J: TRBJ2-5
CDR3: CASSQDWGGQETQYF
DNA: TGCGCCAGCAGCCAAGATTGGGGCGGACAAGAGACCCAGTACTTC